This TCR beta chain was identified during a study of T cells in Graves' hyperthyroidism and ophthalmopathy. If no ophthalmopathy progression occurred within 18 months, Graves' hyperthyroidism was stable. Not enrolled were patients with uncontrolled infection, other autoimmune disease, pregnancy or lactation. A roughly 10 ml volume of fresh peripheral blood provided the PBMCs. This clonotype appeared many times. The CDR3 regions of TCR beta were amplified from RNA transcripts. The TCR CDR3 first-round RT-PCR relied on the HTBI primer set. TCRdb passed the multiplex PCR reads through MiXCR, listing each CDR3 protein once. This repertoire shows a few hundred thousand distinct CDR3 sequences, around 13% found once; its top ten account for approximately 5.3%. The CDR3 has 15 amino acids. Germline CDR1 and CDR2: MNHEY and SMNVEV (reference sequence). Trimming stripped 6 bases from V and 5 bases from J, with 19 bases between.

The sequenced material came from blood. The sequence was obtained from a woman in her late teens or twenties with Graves' hyperthyroidism. The J gene is TRBJ1-2, the V gene TRBV27; D remains unclear. The CDR3 sequence is CASSPGPTGGYGYTF. The CDR3 DNA is TGTGCCAGCAGCCCGGGCCCGACCGGAGGTTATGGCTACACCTTC.